The entry below describes one T cell receptor (beta chain). As yet, its antigen is unknown. This entry comes from a study of neurological immune-mediated disorders. Across the study: For the 35 or so multiple sclerosis patients, the disease was relapsing-remitting in some 31 and secondary progressive in 3. Broader study findings: CDR3 amino acid sequences found in expanded clones were never shared across subjects, suggesting private repertoires in all groups.

Time point meaning: longitudinal time-point 1 (baseline). The CDR3 runs to 15 residues. Per the germline V gene, CDR1 is MNHNY and CDR2 is SVGAGI (reference sequence). J was trimmed by 4 bases and V by 7 bases; bases with no gene match: 7. 5'RACE with 10-nucleotide random UMIs produced the cDNA. A single run covered 15-18 subjects with over 170 million TCR-beta sequences. TCRdb called the 5' RACE reads again in MiXCR, with one record for every CDR3 protein. The sample consists of about 40,000 distinct CDR3 sequences, around 3.1% of them appearing once. The sample taken for sequencing was PBMCs. This clonotype was obtained from a woman aged 55-70 years with multiple sclerosis. This rearrangement joins TRBV6-6 to TRBJ2-6; 7 bases line up with TRBD1. The CDR3 sequence: CASTPTGAGANVLTF. The CDR3 region has the DNA TGTGCCAGCACCCCAACAGGGGCCGGGGCCAACGTCCTGACTTTC.